This T cell receptor (beta chain) was captured by sequencing in a study of T cells in tumors after PD-1 blockade. At the level of the study: During anti-PD-1 treatment, some patients continued daily vismodegib 150 mg. Blood samples averaged around 110,000 templates (range roughly 24,000-280,000) and under 40,000 unique clonotypes. The study, taken as a whole, reports: Blood contained about 43% of the tumor's TCR clonotypes.

Sequencing was performed with immunoSEQ multiplex PCR; in TCRdb, only in-frame clones are kept and a portion is missing. The sample lists more than 50,000 clones, approximately 79% occurring once. Comments on this clone: Its specificity is not known.

Sequencing was performed on PBMCs, taken after anti-PD-1 treatment. The clonotype comes from a human donor with basal cell carcinoma.

The DNA for the CDR3 is TGTGCCAGTAGGCCTCGACCGCAGGGTACGAAGATGAACACTGAAGCTTTCTTT. Translated, it gives CASRPRPQGTKMNTEAFF. This chain links TRBV19 with TRBJ1-1, with D possibly matching TRBD1 (5 bases). The CDR3 spans 18 residues. V was shortened by 6 bases and J by 0 bases, with 23 bases between the two germline ends. The germline CDR1 and CDR2 sequences are LNHDA and SQIVND (reference sequence).